Following are 11 T cell receptor beta chains from one sample sequenced in a study of OX40 agonist ivuxolimab in advanced cancers. Here immunoSEQ multiplex PCR was the method, and the copy in TCRdb shows in-frame clones only, minus some. Found here are about 48,000 clones, approximately 86% of them singletons; the top ten hold less than 2.5%. The starting material was CD4+ or CD8+ T cells sorted from blood, obtained in a trial of the OX40 agonist ivuxolimab. The receptors shown here come from an adult with an advanced solid tumor such as melanoma, head and neck, liver or kidney cancer.

This rearrangement joins TRBV4-2 to TRBJ2-5; a weak D match, TRBD2 (5 bases). The CDR3 has 15 residues. The germline V gene encodes CDR1 LGHNA and CDR2 YNFKEQ. V lost 1 base, J lost 5 bases, and 14 bases lay in between. The CDR3 loop reads CASSQGSTPGETQYF. CDR3 coding DNA: TGTGCCAGCAGCCAAGGATCTACGCCGGGGGAGACCCAGTACTTC.

V usage is TRBV19 and J usage is TRBJ2-1; D is undetermined. Trimming stripped 7 bases from V and 4 bases from J, with 11 bases between. Per germline, CDR1 LNHDA and CDR2 SQIVND (reference sequence). CDR3 length: 13 amino acids. CDR3 region: CASTYSRYNEQFF. CDR3 nucleotides: TGTGCCAGTACCTACTCGAGGTACAATGAGCAGTTCTTC.

The chain employs TRBV4-1 and TRBJ1-1; D ambiguous. The length of the CDR3 is 15 residues. Germline V gene lookup returns CDR1 MGHRA and CDR2 YSYEKL. Trimming took off 1 base at V and 1 base at J, with 10 bases between the two ends. CDR3 sequence reads: CASSQGELKNTEAFF. CDR3 nucleotide sequence: TGCGCCAGCAGCCAAGGGGAGCTCAAGAACACTGAAGCTTTCTTT.

This clone was seen a few times. J is TRBJ1-6 and V is TRBV27; 8 bases line up with TRBD1. This CDR3 is 15 amino acids long. V lost 5 bases, J lost 7 bases, and 7 bases stayed unmatched. CDR1 is MNHEY, CDR2 SMNVEV, per germline (reference sequence). The CDR3 coding sequence is TGTGCCAGCAGTAGGCAGGGACAGGCAAATTCACCCCTCCACTTT. Encoded protein: CASSRQGQANSPLHF.

The rearrangement uses TRBV5-1 and TRBJ2-1; unclear D gene. The CDR3 sequence is 15 residues long. Germline CDR1 SGHRS, CDR2 YFSETQ. The V end lost 1 base, the J end lost 0 bases, and 8 bases lay between the germline ends. CDR3 sequence: CASSLYGNSYNEQFF. The CDR3 nucleotides read TGCGCCAGCAGCTTGTATGGTAACTCCTACAATGAGCAGTTCTTC.

This chain uses TRBV5-1 with TRBJ1-2, with TRBD1 matching over 8 bases. Germline trimming cut 3 bases from V and 6 bases from J; bases unmatched to any gene: 10. Per the germline V gene, CDR1 is SGHRS and CDR2 is YFSETQ. CDR3 length: 15 residues. CDR3 protein: CASSSFQGAQDGYTF. The CDR3, as DNA: TGCGCCAGCAGCTCCTTCCAGGGGGCTCAGGATGGCTACACCTTC.

The chain employs TRBV28 and TRBJ2-7; 8 bases are a match to TRBD1. The CDR3 has 12 amino acids. Germline lookup yields CDR1 MDHEN and CDR2 SYDVKM. The CDR3 reads CAGQERAYEQYF. The CDR3 DNA reads as TGTGCGGGACAGGAGAGGGCTTACGAGCAGTACTTC.

The chain couples TRBV14 to TRBJ1-1; the D is unclear. V was clipped by 4 bases and J by 0 bases, with 9 bases between them. Per the germline V gene, CDR1 is SGHDN and CDR2 is FVKESK. The CDR3 spans 14 residues. This chain's CDR3 is CASSPTVMNTEAFF. Here the CDR3 DNA reads TGTGCCAGCAGCCCTACAGTAATGAACACTGAAGCTTTCTTT.

The chain employs TRBV11-2 and TRBJ1-1; D is unresolved. CDR1 SGHAT and CDR2 FQNNGV come from the germline V gene. Trimming cost V 3 bases and J 1 base, with 21 bases left between them. CDR3 length: 18 residues. The CDR3 sequence is CASSLGYGYVRGNTEAFF. CDR3 nucleotides: TGTGCCAGCAGCTTGGGTTATGGGTACGTTCGGGGGAACACTGAAGCTTTCTTT.

V gene TRBV15 combines with J gene TRBJ1-2; 8 bases are a match to TRBD1. Unmatched junction bases numbered 9, after V lost 0 bases and J lost 6 bases. The CDR3 contains 16 residues. Germline CDR1 reads LNHNV; CDR2 reads YYDKDF (reference sequence). DNA for the CDR3: TGTGCCACCAGCAGAGATGAGGGCAGGGGGCTCGATGGCTACACCTTC. Amino acids: CATSRDEGRGLDGYTF.

The V and J genes are TRBV7-2 and TRBJ2-7; no firm D call. Trimming left V 5 bases short and J 0 bases short, with 14 bases between. The CDR3 contains 15 residues. CDR1 and CDR2 (germline): SGHTA, FQGNSA. CDR3 nucleotides: TGTGCCAGCAGCCCCCAGCCCCAAAGCTCCTACGAGCAGTACTTC. It is translated as CASSPQPQSSYEQYF.